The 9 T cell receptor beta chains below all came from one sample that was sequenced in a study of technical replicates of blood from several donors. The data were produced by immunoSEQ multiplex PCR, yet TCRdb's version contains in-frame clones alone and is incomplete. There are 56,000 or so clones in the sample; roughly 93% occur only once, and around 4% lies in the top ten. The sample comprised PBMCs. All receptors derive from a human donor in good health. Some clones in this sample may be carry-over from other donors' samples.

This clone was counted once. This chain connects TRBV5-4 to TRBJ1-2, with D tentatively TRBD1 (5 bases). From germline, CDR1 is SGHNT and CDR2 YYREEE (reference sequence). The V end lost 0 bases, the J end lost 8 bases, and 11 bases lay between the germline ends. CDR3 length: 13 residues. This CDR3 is CASSLGGDLGYTF. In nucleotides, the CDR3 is TGTGCCAGCAGCTTGGGAGGGGACTTGGGCTACACCTTC.

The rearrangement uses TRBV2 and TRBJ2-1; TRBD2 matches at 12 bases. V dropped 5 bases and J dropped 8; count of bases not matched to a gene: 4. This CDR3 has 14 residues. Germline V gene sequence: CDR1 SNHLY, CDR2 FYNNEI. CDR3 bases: TGTGCCAGCAGTCTAGCGGGGGGGCAAGATGAGCAGTTCTTC. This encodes CASSLAGGQDEQFF.

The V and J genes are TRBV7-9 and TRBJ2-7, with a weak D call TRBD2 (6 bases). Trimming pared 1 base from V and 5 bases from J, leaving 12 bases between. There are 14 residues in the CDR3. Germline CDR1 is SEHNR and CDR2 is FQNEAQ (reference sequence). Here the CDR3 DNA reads TGTGCCAGCAGCTTAGAAGGTGGGGGGAACGAGCAGTACTTC. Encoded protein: CASSLEGGGNEQYF.

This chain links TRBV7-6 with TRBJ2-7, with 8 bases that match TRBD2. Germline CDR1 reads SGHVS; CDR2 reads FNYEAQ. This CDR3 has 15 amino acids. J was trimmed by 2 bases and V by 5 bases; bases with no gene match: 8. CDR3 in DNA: TGTGCCAGCAGCCCCACCGGGGGGGGCCCCTACGAGCAGTACTTC. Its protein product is CASSPTGGGPYEQYF. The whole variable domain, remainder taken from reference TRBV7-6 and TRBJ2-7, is GAGVSQSPRYKVTKRGQDVALRCDPISGHVSLYWYRQALGQGPEFLTYFNYEAQQDKSGLPNDRFSAERPEGSISTLTIQRTEQRDSAMYRCASSPTGGGPYEQYFGPGTRLTVT.

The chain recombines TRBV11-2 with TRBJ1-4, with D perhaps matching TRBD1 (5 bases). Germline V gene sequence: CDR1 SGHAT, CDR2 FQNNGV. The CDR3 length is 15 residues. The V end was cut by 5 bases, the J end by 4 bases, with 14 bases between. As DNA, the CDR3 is TGTGCCAGCAGCCGATTATCGGGACTTAATGAAAAACTGTTTTTT. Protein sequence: CASSRLSGLNEKLFF.

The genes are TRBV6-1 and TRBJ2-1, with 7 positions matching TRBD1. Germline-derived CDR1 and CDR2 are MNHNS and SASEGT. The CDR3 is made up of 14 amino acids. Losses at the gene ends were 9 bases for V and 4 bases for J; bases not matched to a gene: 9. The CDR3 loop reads CASTGTDEYNEQFF. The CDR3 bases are TGTGCCAGTACCGGGACAGACGAATACAATGAGCAGTTCTTC.

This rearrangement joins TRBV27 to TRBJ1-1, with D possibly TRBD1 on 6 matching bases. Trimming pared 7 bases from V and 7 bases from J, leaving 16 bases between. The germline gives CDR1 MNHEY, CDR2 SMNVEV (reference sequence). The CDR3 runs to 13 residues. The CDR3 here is CASTDPNRDEAFF. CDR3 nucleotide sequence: TGTGCCAGCACCGACCCGAACAGGGATGAAGCTTTCTTT.

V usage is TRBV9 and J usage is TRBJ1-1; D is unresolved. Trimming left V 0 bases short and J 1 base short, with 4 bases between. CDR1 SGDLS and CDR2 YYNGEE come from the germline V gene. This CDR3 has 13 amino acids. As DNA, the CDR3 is TGTGCCAGCAGCGTAGTATCGAACACTGAAGCTTTCTTT. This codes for CASSVVSNTEAFF.

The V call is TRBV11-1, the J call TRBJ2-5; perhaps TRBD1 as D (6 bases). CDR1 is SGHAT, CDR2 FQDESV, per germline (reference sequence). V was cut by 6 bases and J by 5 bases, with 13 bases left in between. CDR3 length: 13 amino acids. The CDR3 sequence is CASRKQGTETQYF. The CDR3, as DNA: TGTGCCAGCAGAAAACAGGGTACGGAGACCCAGTACTTC. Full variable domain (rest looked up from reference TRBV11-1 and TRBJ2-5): EAEVAQSPRYKITEKSQAVAFWCDPISGHATLYWYRQILGQGPELLVQFQDESVVDDSQLPKDRFSAERLKGVDSTLKIQPAELGDSAMYLCASRKQGTETQYFGPGTRLLVL.